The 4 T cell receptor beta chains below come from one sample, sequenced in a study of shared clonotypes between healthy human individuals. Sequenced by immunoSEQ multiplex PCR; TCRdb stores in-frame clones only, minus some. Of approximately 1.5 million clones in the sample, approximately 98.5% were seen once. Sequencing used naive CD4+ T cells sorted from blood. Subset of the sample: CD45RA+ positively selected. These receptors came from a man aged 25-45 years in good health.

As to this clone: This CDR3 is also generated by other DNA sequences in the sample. This CDR3 reads CASSPSSYEQYF. Written as DNA, the CDR3 is TGTGCCAGTAGCCCGAGCTCCTACGAGCAGTACTTC. V is TRBV19 and J is TRBJ2-7; D not certain. Germline V gene lookup returns CDR1 LNHDA and CDR2 SQIVND (reference sequence). This CDR3 has 12 amino acids. Trimming cost V 6 bases and J 0 bases, with 6 bases left between them. The full variable domain, completed using reference TRBV19 and TRBJ2-7, is DGGITQSPKYLFRKEGQNVTLSCEQNLNHDAMYWYRQDPGQGLRLIYYSQIVNDFQKGDIAEGYSVSREKKESFPLTVTSAQKNPTAFYLCASSPSSYEQYFGPGTRLTVT.

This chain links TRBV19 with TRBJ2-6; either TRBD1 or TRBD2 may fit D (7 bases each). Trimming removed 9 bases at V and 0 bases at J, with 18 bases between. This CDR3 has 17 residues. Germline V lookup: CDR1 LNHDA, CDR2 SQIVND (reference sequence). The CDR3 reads CASRAGDSLSGANVLTF. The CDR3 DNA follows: TGTGCCAGCAGGGCGGGGGACAGCCTCTCTGGGGCCAACGTCCTGACTTTC. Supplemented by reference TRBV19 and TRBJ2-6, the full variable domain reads DGGITQSPKYLFRKEGQNVTLSCEQNLNHDAMYWYRQDPGQGLRLIYYSQIVNDFQKGDIAEGYSVSREKKESFPLTVTSAQKNPTAFYLCASRAGDSLSGANVLTFGAGSRLTVL.

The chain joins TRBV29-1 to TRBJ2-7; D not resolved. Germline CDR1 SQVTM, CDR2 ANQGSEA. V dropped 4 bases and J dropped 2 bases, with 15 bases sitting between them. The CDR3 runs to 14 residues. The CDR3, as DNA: TGCAGCGTTGGATGGTCCCAGGTCCCCTACGAGCAGTACTTC. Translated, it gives CSVGWSQVPYEQYF.

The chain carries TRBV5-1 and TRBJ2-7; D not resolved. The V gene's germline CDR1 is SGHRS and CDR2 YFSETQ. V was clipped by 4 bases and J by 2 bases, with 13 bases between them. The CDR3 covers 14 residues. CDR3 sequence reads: CASSLPEDPYEQYF. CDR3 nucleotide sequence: TGCGCCAGCAGCCTGCCAGAGGACCCCTACGAGCAGTACTTC.